This T cell receptor beta chain originates from a study of blood T cell repertoires in COVID-19. At the level of the study: Samples of COVID-19 (acute and convalescent) were obtained from the United States, Italy and Spain.

Seattle patient enrollment occurred during active infection, with longitudinal follow-up thereafter. Measured with immunoSEQ multiplex PCR; TCRdb has only the in-frame clones, and not every one. The sample includes about 76,000 clones, about 85% of them seen just once. Deletions cut 1 base from V and 6 bases from J, with 16 bases between. In germline, CDR1 is SSHAT, CDR2 FNYEAQ (reference sequence). The CDR3 runs 15 residues. Sequenced input: peripheral blood. The genes are TRBV7-7 and TRBJ2-7; a possible D gene is TRBD2 (6 bases). The sequence was obtained from a man aged 60-69 years with COVID-19, enrolled during active disease. CDR3 sequence reads: CASSLGGDRAAEQYF. In DNA, the CDR3 is TGTGCCAGCAGCTTAGGGGGGGACCGGGCTGCCGAGCAGTACTTC.